This T cell receptor beta chain was sequenced during a study of early T cells in non-severe SARS-CoV-2 infection. Whole-study context: The study sequenced bulk RNA from unsorted whole blood, with chains unpaired.

This clonotype has at least ten counts. V was pared by 10 bases and J by 0 bases, with 9 bases of the junction left unmatched. The CDR3 extends over 15 amino acids. In germline, CDR1 is MNHNS, CDR2 SASEGT. The TCR library protocol attached unique molecular identifiers to the individual cDNA molecules. TCRdb ran MiXCR on the 5' RACE reads and lists one entry per CDR3 protein. The sample consists of roughly 35,000 distinct CDR3 sequences, over 9% of them appearing once. Sequenced input: whole blood. This sequence originates from an adult who was a healthcare worker with PCR-confirmed SARS-CoV-2 infection or an uninfected control (not recorded which). The chain is built from TRBV6-1 and TRBJ1-5; 7 positions agree with TRBD1. The CDR3 is CATGTAAYSNQPQHF. The CDR3 DNA reads TGTGCCACTGGGACAGCGGCCTATAGCAATCAGCCCCAGCATTTT.